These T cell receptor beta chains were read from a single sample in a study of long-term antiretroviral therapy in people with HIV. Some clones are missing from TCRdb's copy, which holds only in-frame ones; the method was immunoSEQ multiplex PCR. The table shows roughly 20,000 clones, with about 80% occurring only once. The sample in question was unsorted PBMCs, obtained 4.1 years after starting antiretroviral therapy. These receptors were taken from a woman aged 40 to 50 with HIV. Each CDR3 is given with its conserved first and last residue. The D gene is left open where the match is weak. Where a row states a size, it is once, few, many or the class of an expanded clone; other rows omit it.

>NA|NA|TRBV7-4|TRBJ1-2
CAGWGSKGEYGYTF
TGTGCCGGCTGGGGGTCGAAAGGGGAGTATGGCTACACCTTC
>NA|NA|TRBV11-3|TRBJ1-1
CASSSIEGTEAFF
TGTGCCAGCAGCTCCATAGAGGGTACTGAAGCTTTCTTT
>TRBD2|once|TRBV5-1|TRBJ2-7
CASSLRTSGSYEQYF
TGCGCCAGCAGCTTAAGGACTAGCGGTTCCTACGAGCAGTACTTC
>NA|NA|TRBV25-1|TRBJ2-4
CASSEYGAVIQYF
TGTGCCAGCAGTGAATATGGGGCAGTTATTCAGTACTTC
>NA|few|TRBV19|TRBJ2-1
CASSRYETSTGNEQFF
TGTGCCAGTAGTCGTTACGAGACCTCTACAGGCAATGAGCAGTTCTTC
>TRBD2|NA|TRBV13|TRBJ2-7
CASSRMSLAGGRGEQYF
TGTGCCAGCAGCCGTATGTCACTAGCGGGGGGGAGGGGCGAGCAGTACTTC
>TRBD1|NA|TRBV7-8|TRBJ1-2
CASSPGTEIYGYTF
TGTGCCAGCAGCCCGGGGACAGAGATTTATGGCTACACCTTC
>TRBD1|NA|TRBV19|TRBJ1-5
CASSRDREGAGNQPQHF
TGTGCCAGTAGTAGGGACAGGGAAGGGGCAGGCAATCAGCCCCAGCATTTT
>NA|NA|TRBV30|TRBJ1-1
CAWSVRGTEAFF
TGTGCCTGGAGTGTACGGGGAACTGAAGCTTTCTTT
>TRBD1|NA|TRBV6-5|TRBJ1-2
CASSYAGTAYGYTF
TGTGCCAGCAGTTACGCCGGGACAGCCTATGGCTACACCTTC
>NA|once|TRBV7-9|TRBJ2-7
CASSLTKGNNEQYF
TGTGCCAGCAGCTTAACTAAGGGGAACAACGAGCAGTACTTC
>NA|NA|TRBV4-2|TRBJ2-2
CASSQDWAGKTGELFF
TGTGCCAGCAGCCAAGATTGGGCAGGGAAAACCGGGGAGCTGTTTTTT
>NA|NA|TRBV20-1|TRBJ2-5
CSATQETQYF
TGCAGTGCTACACAAGAGACCCAGTACTTC
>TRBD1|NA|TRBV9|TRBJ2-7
CASSPSGTGGYEQYF
TGTGCCAGCAGCCCATCCGGAACAGGGGGTTACGAGCAGTACTTC
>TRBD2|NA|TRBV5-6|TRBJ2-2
CASSLIAGSNTGELFF
TGTGCCAGCAGCTTAATAGCGGGATCGAACACCGGGGAGCTGTTTTTT
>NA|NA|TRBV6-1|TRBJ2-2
CASSEFPGANTGELFF
TGTGCCAGCAGTGAATTCCCGGGGGCGAACACCGGGGAGCTGTTTTTT
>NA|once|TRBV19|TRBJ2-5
CASSIVGGRDQYF
TGTGCCAGTAGTATAGTAGGAGGAAGGGATCAGTACTTC
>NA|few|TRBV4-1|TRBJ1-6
CASSDGAGLNSPLHF
TGCGCCAGCAGCGATGGAGCCGGCCTTAATTCACCCCTCCACTTT
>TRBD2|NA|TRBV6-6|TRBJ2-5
CASSSHDTGGETQYF
TGTGCCAGCAGTTCTCACGACACGGGGGGGGAGACCCAGTACTTC
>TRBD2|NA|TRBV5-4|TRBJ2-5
CASSLGSGGGQETQYF
TGTGCCAGCAGCTTGGGTAGCGGGGGAGGCCAAGAGACCCAGTACTTC
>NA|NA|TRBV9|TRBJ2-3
CASSVAGGTTDTQYF
TGTGCCAGCAGCGTAGCCGGGGGTACGACAGATACGCAGTATTTT
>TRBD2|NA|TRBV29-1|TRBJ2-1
CSVEGLAGGPWYNEQFF
TGCAGCGTTGAAGGTCTAGCGGGAGGGCCGTGGTACAATGAGCAGTTCTTC
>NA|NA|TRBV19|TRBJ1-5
CATGGGYSNQPQHF
TGTGCCACTGGGGGGGGTTATAGCAATCAGCCCCAGCATTTT
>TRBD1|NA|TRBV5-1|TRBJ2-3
CASSLRDRLEDTQYF
TGCGCCAGCAGCTTGAGGGACAGGTTGGAGGATACGCAGTATTTT
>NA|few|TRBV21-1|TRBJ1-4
CASSKIWPAATNEKLFF
TGTGCCAGCAGCAAAATATGGCCTGCCGCAACTAATGAAAAACTGTTTTTT
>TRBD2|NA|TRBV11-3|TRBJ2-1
CASSLGGGGEQFF
TGTGCCAGCAGCTTAGGCGGGGGTGGTGAGCAGTTCTTC
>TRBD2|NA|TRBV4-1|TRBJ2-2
CASSQVIAGVSTGELFF
TGCGCCAGCAGCCAAGTGATAGCGGGAGTGTCCACCGGGGAGCTGTTTTTT
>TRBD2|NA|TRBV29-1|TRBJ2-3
CSVHKAGGTDTQYF
TGCAGCGTTCATAAAGCGGGGGGCACAGATACGCAGTATTTT
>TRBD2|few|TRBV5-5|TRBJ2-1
CASRTIFSGPYNEQFF
TGTGCCAGCAGGACGATATTTAGCGGGCCCTACAATGAGCAGTTCTTC
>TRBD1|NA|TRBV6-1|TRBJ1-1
CASSLHGTGGSEAFF
TGTGCCAGCAGTCTCCATGGGACAGGGGGCTCTGAAGCTTTCTTT
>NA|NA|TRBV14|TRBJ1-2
CASSQDMTTAGYGYTF
TGTGCCAGCAGCCAAGATATGACAACGGCGGGCTATGGCTACACCTTC
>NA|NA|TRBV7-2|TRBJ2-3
CASSSASLGRGPDTQYF
TGTGCCAGCAGCTCTGCTTCCTTGGGCCGCGGCCCAGATACGCAGTATTTT
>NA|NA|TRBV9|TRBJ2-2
CASSVVGAGGELFF
TGTGCCAGCAGCGTAGTGGGAGCGGGCGGGGAGCTGTTTTTT
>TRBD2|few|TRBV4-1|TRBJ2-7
CASSQETSGLLEQYF
TGCGCCAGCAGCCAAGAAACTAGCGGACTCCTCGAGCAGTACTTC
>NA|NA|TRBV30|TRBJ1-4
CAWTPSGRFNEKLFF
TGTGCCTGGACCCCATCAGGCAGATTTAATGAAAAACTGTTTTTT
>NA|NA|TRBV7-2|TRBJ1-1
CASSLGWAVNTEAFF
TGTGCCAGCAGCTTAGGGTGGGCAGTGAACACTGAAGCTTTCTTT
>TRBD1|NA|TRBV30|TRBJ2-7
CACVTGIEQYF
TGTGCCTGCGTGACAGGGATCGAGCAGTACTTC
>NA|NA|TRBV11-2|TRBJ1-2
CASRKVRTDTNYGYTF
TGTGCCAGCAGAAAAGTCCGGACAGACACTAACTATGGCTACACCTTC
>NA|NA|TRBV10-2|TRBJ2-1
CASSVGGSNEQFF
TGCGCCAGCAGTGTGGGAGGTTCAAATGAGCAGTTCTTC
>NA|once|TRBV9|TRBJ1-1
CASSISGNTEAFF
TGTGCCAGCAGCATATCAGGGAACACTGAAGCTTTCTTT
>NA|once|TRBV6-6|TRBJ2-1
CASSYTGGAENEQFF
TGTGCCAGCAGTTATACCGGGGGCGCTGAAAATGAGCAGTTCTTC
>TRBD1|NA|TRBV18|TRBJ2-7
CASLGDRVNEQYF
TGTGCCAGCTTGGGGGACAGGGTGAACGAGCAGTACTTC
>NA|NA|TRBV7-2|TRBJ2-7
CASSLAYRSERYF
TGTGCCAGCAGCTTAGCGTACAGATCGGAACGGTACTTC
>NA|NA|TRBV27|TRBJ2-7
CASSFNLQILPYEQYF
TGTGCCAGCAGTTTTAACCTTCAGATCCTACCCTACGAGCAGTACTTC
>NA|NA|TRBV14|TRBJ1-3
CASSNSGNTIYF
TGTGCCAGCAGCAACTCTGGAAACACCATATATTTT